The rows below give T cell receptor beta chains drawn from one sample of a study of blood T cell repertoires in COVID-19. Produced via immunoSEQ multiplex PCR; TCRdb's table is partial and in-frame only. The table includes fewer than 200,000 clones, roughly 78% detected once. The sequenced sample consisted of peripheral blood. These receptors all come from an older woman with COVID-19, enrolled during active disease. Both conserved end residues are part of each CDR3. A D gene is named only where the DNA matches it firmly. Rows may omit the clone size; those that give it use once, few, many or a size class.

J | V | D | size | DNA | CDR3
TRBJ1-1 | TRBV10-3 | NA | NA | TGTGCCATCAGTGGGTTGCGGGGGAACACTGAAGCTTTCTTT | CAISGLRGNTEAFF
TRBJ2-1 | TRBV13 | TRBD1 | NA | TGTGCCAGCAGCACACCGGGACAGGGGAACAATGAGCAGTTCTTC | CASSTPGQGNNEQFF
TRBJ1-2 | TRBV12-3/TRBV12-4 | NA | NA | TGTGCCAGCAGCCGGACCGCAGGGGGCTACACCTTC | CASSRTAGGYTF
TRBJ1-6 | TRBV3-1/TRBV3-2 | TRBD1 | NA | TGTGCCAGCAGCCAAGTAGACAGGGGGCCTTCACCCCTCCACTTT | CASSQVDRGPSPLHF
TRBJ1-2 | TRBV28 | NA | NA | TGTGCCAGCAGTTTGACAGGCAACTATGGCTACACCTTC | CASSLTGNYGYTF
TRBJ1-2 | TRBV18 | TRBD1 | NA | TGTGCCAGCTCACCGCGGACAGGGTCCTTCTATGGCTACACCTTC | CASSPRTGSFYGYTF
TRBJ2-1 | TRBV5-4 | TRBD2 | once | TGTGCCAGCAGCTTCGGGGGGGAGCAGTTCTTC | CASSFGGEQFF
TRBJ2-1 | TRBV19 | TRBD2 | once | TGTGCCAGTAGTATAGATCTGGGACTAGCCGACCGCCGCTACAATGAGCAGTTCTTC | CASSIDLGLADRRYNEQFF
TRBJ2-3 | TRBV19 | NA | NA | TGTGCCAGTAGTACCCTAGTAGATACGCAGTATTTT | CASSTLVDTQYF
TRBJ1-3 | TRBV27 | NA | once | TGTGCCAGCAAGCTAAGGGGGACTGGAAACACCATATATTTT | CASKLRGTGNTIYF
TRBJ1-2 | TRBV2 | TRBD1 | NA | TGTGCCAGCAGGGGGACAGGGGAGAACCCCTATGGCTACACCTTC | CASRGTGENPYGYTF
TRBJ1-1 | TRBV7-3 | NA | NA | TGTGCCAGCAGCCCAACAGGTAACGGCGGCACTGAAGCTTTCTTT | CASSPTGNGGTEAFF
TRBJ2-2 | TRBV19 | TRBD2 | few | TGTGCCAGTAACCTGCAGGGACTACGAGAGCTGTTTTTT | CASNLQGLRELFF
TRBJ2-1 | TRBV6-1 | TRBD1 | NA | TGTGCCAGCAGGGAAACCCGGGACAGGGTACGAGGTGAGCAGTTCTTC | CASRETRDRVRGEQFF
TRBJ1-1 | TRBV14 | NA | NA | TGTGCCAGCAGCGTCCGACAGGTCTTAGGGACCACTGAAGCTTTCTTT | CASSVRQVLGTTEAFF
TRBJ2-7 | TRBV5-6 | NA | NA | TGTGCCAGCAGCCCCCGGACAGGGAGCCCGCTAGCGGGACACTACGAGCAGTACTTC | CASSPRTGSPLAGHYEQYF
TRBJ2-2 | TRBV5-1 | TRBD1 | few | TGCGCCAGCACCTGGACAGGGGGCACCGGGGAGCTGTTTTTT | CASTWTGGTGELFF
TRBJ1-5 | TRBV28 | NA | NA | TGTGCCAGCATGGGCCAGGGGAGTTTGTATAGCAATCAGCCCCAGCATTTT | CASMGQGSLYSNQPQHF
TRBJ1-5 | TRBV7-2 | TRBD1 | many | TGTGCCAGCAGCGGCAGGGGGAATAGCAATCAGCCCCAGCATTTT | CASSGRGNSNQPQHF
TRBJ2-2 | TRBV30 | TRBD1 | NA | TGTGCCTGGAGGGGACAGTACACCGGGGAGCTGTTTTTT | CAWRGQYTGELFF
TRBJ2-3 | TRBV18 | TRBD2 | NA | TGTGCCAGCTATACGGGGGGAGATACGCAGTATTTT | CASYTGGDTQYF
TRBJ1-6 | TRBV19 | TRBD1 | NA | TGTGCCAGTAGTCACAGGGGCTATAATTCACCCCTCCACTTT | CASSHRGYNSPLHF
TRBJ2-7 | TRBV2 | TRBD2 | NA | TGTGCCAGCAAACCGGGACTAGCAGTCTACGAGCAGTACTTC | CASKPGLAVYEQYF
TRBJ1-5 | TRBV10-3 | NA | NA | TGTGCCATCTGGAGCGGGACCAATAGCAATCAGCCCCAGCATTTT | CAIWSGTNSNQPQHF
TRBJ2-1 | TRBV5-4 | TRBD1 | once | TGTGCCAGTCAAGACAGGGGAACCCACAATGAGCAGTTCTTC | CASQDRGTHNEQFF
TRBJ1-4 | TRBV27 | TRBD1 | NA | TGTGCCAGCAGAAGACAGGGTTTGGAAAAACTGTTTTTT | CASRRQGLEKLFF
TRBJ2-7 | TRBV6-7 | TRBD1 | NA | TGTGCCAGCAGTTACCGCGGAAAGGAGAAAACAGGGGCCAACGAGCAGTACTTC | CASSYRGKEKTGANEQYF
TRBJ1-1 | TRBV5-1 | TRBD1 | once | TGCGCCAGCAGCTTGAGTCGACAGGGGAGGGGAACTGAAGCTTTCTTT | CASSLSRQGRGTEAFF
TRBJ2-2 | TRBV28 | TRBD1 | few | TGTGCCAGCAGCGAAACAGGGGACATAAGGGGCGGGGAGCTGTTTTTT | CASSETGDIRGGELFF
TRBJ1-5 | TRBV19 | NA | NA | TGTGCCAGTAGTATAAGTGGGACTACTCGGCAGCCCCAGCATTTT | CASSISGTTRQPQHF
TRBJ2-2 | TRBV12-5 | NA | NA | TGTGCTAGTGGTTTGCTTACGACTGCGAACACCGGGGAGCTGTTTTTT | CASGLLTTANTGELFF
TRBJ2-7 | TRBV11-2 | NA | NA | TGTGCCAGCAGCCGCAATGGTGGGCAGGGCAAATACGAGCAGTACTTC | CASSRNGGQGKYEQYF
TRBJ1-4 | TRBV15 | TRBD1 | NA | TGTGCCACCAGCGGGGGGGACAGGCTTAATGAAAAACTGTTTTTT | CATSGGDRLNEKLFF
TRBJ1-2 | TRBV19 | NA | NA | TGTGCCAGTACCCCTTCGCGGGCTTCGTATGGCTACACCTTC | CASTPSRASYGYTF
TRBJ2-5 | TRBV5-1 | NA | NA | TGCGCCAGCACAGGGGATCGAGAGACCCAGTACTTC | CASTGDRETQYF
TRBJ1-5 | TRBV10-2 | TRBD1 | NA | TGCGCCACCTGGGACAGGGGGGATCAGCCCCAGCATTTT | CATWDRGDQPQHF
TRBJ2-7 | TRBV19 | TRBD2 | NA | TGTGCCAGTGGGGAGGGATACGAGCAGTACTTC | CASGEGYEQYF
TRBJ1-2 | TRBV5-1 | TRBD1 | NA | TGCGCCAGCAGCCTGCGACAGGGAAGTGGCTACACCTTC | CASSLRQGSGYTF
TRBJ2-3 | TRBV6-1 | NA | NA | TGTGCCAGCAGTGAAAGAGGCAGCACAGATACGCAGTATTTT | CASSERGSTDTQYF
TRBJ2-7 | TRBV7-2 | TRBD2 | few | TGTGCCAGCAGCTTAGAGGGTCTAGCGGGAGTATACGAGCAGTACTTC | CASSLEGLAGVYEQYF
TRBJ2-2 | TRBV18 | TRBD1 | NA | TGTGCCAGCTCACCAGACAGGGGGCGAACAACCGGGGAGCTGTTTTTT | CASSPDRGRTTGELFF
TRBJ2-1 | TRBV11-1 | NA | NA | TGTGCCAGCAGCTCGGGTCTCGCCGATGAGCAGTTCTTC | CASSSGLADEQFF
TRBJ1-5 | TRBV18 | TRBD1 | NA | TGTGCCAGCTCACCGAAGACAGGGGTGGAGGGGCATTTT | CASSPKTGVEGHF
TRBJ1-6 | TRBV15 | NA | once | TGTGCCACCAGCGCCAGGACAGTTTATAATTCACCCCTCCACTTT | CATSARTVYNSPLHF
TRBJ1-2 | TRBV4-2 | NA | NA | TGTGCCAGCAGCCAAGCAGCCGACAGGATCCCCTATGGCTACACCTTC | CASSQAADRIPYGYTF
TRBJ1-1 | TRBV24-1 | TRBD1 | NA | TGTGCCACCAGTGCGACCAAGACAGGGGGCTACACTGAAGCTTTCTTT | CATSATKTGGYTEAFF